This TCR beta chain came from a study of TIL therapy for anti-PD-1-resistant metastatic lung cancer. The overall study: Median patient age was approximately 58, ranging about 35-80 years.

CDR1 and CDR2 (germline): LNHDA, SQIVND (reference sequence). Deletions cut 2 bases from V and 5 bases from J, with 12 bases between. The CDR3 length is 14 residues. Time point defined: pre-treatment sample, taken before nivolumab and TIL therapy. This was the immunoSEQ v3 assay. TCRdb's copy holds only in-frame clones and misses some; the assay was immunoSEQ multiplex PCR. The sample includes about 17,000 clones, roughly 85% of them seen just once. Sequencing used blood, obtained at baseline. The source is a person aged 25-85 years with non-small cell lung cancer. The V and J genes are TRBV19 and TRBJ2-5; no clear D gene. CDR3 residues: CASSIWRGWETQYF. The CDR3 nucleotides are TGTGCCAGTAGTATATGGCGCGGCTGGGAGACCCAGTACTTC.